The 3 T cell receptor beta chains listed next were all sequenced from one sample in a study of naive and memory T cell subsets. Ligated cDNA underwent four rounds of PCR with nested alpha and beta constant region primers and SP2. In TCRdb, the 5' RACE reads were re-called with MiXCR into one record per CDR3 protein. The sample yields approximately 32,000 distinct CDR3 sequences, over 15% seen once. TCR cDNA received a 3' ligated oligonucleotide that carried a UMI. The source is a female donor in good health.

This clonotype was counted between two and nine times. This chain's CDR3 is CASSTIGGPEQFF. In DNA form, the CDR3 reads TGTGCCAGCAGTACCATTGGAGGACCTGAGCAGTTCTTC. The chain joins TRBV6-1 to TRBJ2-1, with D tentatively TRBD2 (5 bases). V lost 5 bases, J lost 9 bases, and 14 bases lay in between. The CDR3 consists of 13 residues. Germline CDR1 reads MNHNS; CDR2 reads SASEGT.

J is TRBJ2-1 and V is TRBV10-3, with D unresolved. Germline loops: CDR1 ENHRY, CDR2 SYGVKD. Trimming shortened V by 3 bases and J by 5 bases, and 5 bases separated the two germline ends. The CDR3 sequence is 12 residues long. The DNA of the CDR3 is TGTGCCATCAGTGACGTGCACAATGAGCAGTTCTTC. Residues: CAISDVHNEQFF.

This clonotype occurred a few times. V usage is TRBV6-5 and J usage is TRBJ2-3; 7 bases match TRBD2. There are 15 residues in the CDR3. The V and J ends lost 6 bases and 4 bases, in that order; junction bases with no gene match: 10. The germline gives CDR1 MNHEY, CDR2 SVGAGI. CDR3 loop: CASSLSGVGADTQYF. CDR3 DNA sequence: TGTGCCAGCAGCCTCAGCGGGGTAGGCGCAGATACGCAGTATTTT.